Below are 10 T cell receptor beta chains sequenced from a single sample in a study of early T cells in non-severe SARS-CoV-2 infection. TCRdb independently ran MiXCR on the 5' RACE reads; one entry per CDR3 protein. The sample has more than 75,000 distinct CDR3 sequences; around 15% are singletons. Sequenced sample: whole blood. The receptors stem from an adult who was a healthcare worker with PCR-confirmed SARS-CoV-2 infection or an uninfected control (not recorded which).

This clonotype was seen many times. The chain joins TRBV19 to TRBJ2-6; 9 bases map to TRBD1. Germline values: CDR1 LNHDA, CDR2 SQIVND (reference sequence). Trimming at V came to 6 bases and at J to 2 bases, leaving 8 bases not matched to a gene. The CDR3 contains 17 residues. This CDR3 reads CASRGTGSLAGANVLTF. In DNA form, the CDR3 reads TGTGCCAGTAGGGGGACAGGGAGCTTAGCTGGGGCCAACGTCCTGACTTTC. Drawing the rest from reference TRBV19 and TRBJ2-6, the complete variable domain is DGGITQSPKYLFRKEGQNVTLSCEQNLNHDAMYWYRQDPGQGLRLIYYSQIVNDFQKGDIAEGYSVSREKKESFPLTVTSAQKNPTAFYLCASRGTGSLAGANVLTFGAGSRLTVL.

V usage is TRBV27 and J usage is TRBJ1-4, with TRBD1 as a possible D gene (6 bases). This CDR3 has 13 residues. V dropped 5 bases and J dropped 6 bases, with 10 bases sitting between them. CDR1 MNHEY and CDR2 SMNVEV come from the germline V gene (reference sequence). CDR3 residues: CASSRGWDEKLFF. CDR3 coding DNA: TGTGCCAGCAGTAGGGGGTGGGATGAAAAACTGTTTTTT.

This clonotype was observed a few times. This rearrangement joins TRBV11-3 to TRBJ2-2; D unresolved. This CDR3 region has 13 residues. Germline values: CDR1 SGHNT, CDR2 YENEEA. V was clipped by 7 bases and J by 12 bases, with 18 bases between them. CDR3 bases: TGTGCCAGCAAACTGGGCTCCTCCGGCAAGCTGTTTTTT. Residues: CASKLGSSGKLFF.

This clonotype was recorded at least ten times. V is TRBV15 and J is TRBJ1-2, with a tentative D call TRBD1 (6 bases). CDR1 and CDR2 (germline): LNHNV, YYDKDF (reference sequence). This CDR3 region has 14 residues. Trimming removed 3 bases from V and 7 bases from J, with 15 bases in between. The CDR3 nucleotides are TGTGCCACCAGCAGCTTCCCTACAGGGACTGGCTACACCTTC. Its translation: CATSSFPTGTGYTF.

Of note for this clonotype: A much bigger clone sits one base away, suggesting this may be a read error. The gene calls are TRBV29-1 and TRBJ1-1; D is undetermined. The CDR3 sequence is 13 residues long. Germline V gene sequence: CDR1 SQVTM, CDR2 ANQGSEA. V gave up 6 bases and J gave up 5 bases, with 16 bases separating them. The CDR3 sequence: CSVWTMEMTEAFF. The CDR3 DNA sequence: TGCAGCGTCTGGACCATGGAGATGACTGAAGCTTTCTTT.

This clonotype occurred many times. The chain uses TRBV7-8 and TRBJ2-2, with 8 bases identical to TRBD1. With 2 bases clipped from V and 7 bases from J, the junction kept 12 bases outside the gene matches. Germline V CDR1 and CDR2: SGHVS, FQNEAQ. The CDR3 is 17 amino acids. CDR3 protein: CASSLYVGQGFGGELFF. The CDR3 DNA is TGTGCCAGCAGCTTATATGTAGGACAGGGTTTTGGCGGGGAGCTGTTTTTT. Full variable domain (remainder filled in from reference TRBV7-8 and TRBJ2-2): GAGVSQSPRYKVAKRGQDVALRCDPISGHVSLFWYQQALGQGPEFLTYFQNEAQLDKSGLPSDRFFAERPEGSVSTLKIQRTQQEDSAVYLCASSLYVGQGFGGELFFGEGSRLTVL.

This chain joins TRBV7-8 and TRBJ2-7; D perhaps matches TRBD2 (5 bases). In germline, CDR1 is SGHVS, CDR2 FQNEAQ. There are 15 residues in the CDR3. The V end lost 5 bases, the J end lost 0 bases, and 14 bases lay between the germline ends. CDR3 sequence (DNA): TGTGCCAGCAGCACCCCGGGATTCTACTCCTACGAGCAGTACTTC. Translated, it gives CASSTPGFYSYEQYF.

This clonotype was recorded a few times. CDR3 sequence: CASRSLGFNEQYF. CDR3 nucleotides: TGCGCCAGCAGGTCCCTTGGGTTCAACGAGCAGTACTTC. V gene TRBV5-1 combines with J gene TRBJ2-7; no clear D gene. Germline values: CDR1 SGHRS, CDR2 YFSETQ. The length of the CDR3 is 13 residues. Trimming left V 5 bases short and J 5 bases short, with 14 bases between.

This rearrangement joins TRBV27 to TRBJ2-3, with 7 bases identical to TRBD1. Germline V gene data show CDR1 as MNHEY and CDR2 as SMNVEV (reference sequence). The CDR3 has 13 amino acids. V shed 5 bases, J shed 2 bases, and the junction held 1 base outside the gene matches. The CDR3 nucleotides read TGTGCCAGCAGTAGGGGGCTCACAGATACGCAGTATTTT. Translating gives CASSRGLTDTQYF.

This clonotype was picked up many times. The rearrangement uses TRBV6-6 and TRBJ2-1, with D unclear. V gave up 3 bases and J gave up 6 bases, with 9 bases separating them. The CDR3 has 13 residues. Germline loops: CDR1 MNHNY, CDR2 SVGAGI (reference sequence). The DNA of the CDR3 is TGTGCCAGCAGTTATCCCACACCCAATGAGCAGTTCTTC. It codes for CASSYPTPNEQFF.